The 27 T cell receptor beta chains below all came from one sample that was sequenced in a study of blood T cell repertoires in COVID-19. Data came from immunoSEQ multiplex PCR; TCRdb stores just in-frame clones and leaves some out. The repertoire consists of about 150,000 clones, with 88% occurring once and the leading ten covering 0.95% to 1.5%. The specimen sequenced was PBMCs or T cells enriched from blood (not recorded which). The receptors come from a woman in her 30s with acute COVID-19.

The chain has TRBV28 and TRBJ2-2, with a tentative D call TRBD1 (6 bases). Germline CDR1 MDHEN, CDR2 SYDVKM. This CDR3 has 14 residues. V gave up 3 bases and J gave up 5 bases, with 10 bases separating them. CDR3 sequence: CASSFRRGTGELFF. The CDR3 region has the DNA TGTGCCAGCAGTTTCCGCAGGGGAACCGGGGAGCTGTTTTTT.

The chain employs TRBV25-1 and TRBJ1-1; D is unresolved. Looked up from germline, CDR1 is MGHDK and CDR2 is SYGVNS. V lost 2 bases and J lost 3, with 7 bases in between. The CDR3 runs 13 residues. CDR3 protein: CASSEQMYTEAFF. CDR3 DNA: TGTGCCAGCAGTGAACAGATGTACACTGAAGCTTTCTTT.

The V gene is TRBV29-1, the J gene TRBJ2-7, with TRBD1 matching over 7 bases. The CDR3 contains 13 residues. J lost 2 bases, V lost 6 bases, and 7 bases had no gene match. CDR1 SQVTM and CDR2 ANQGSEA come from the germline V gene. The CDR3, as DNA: TGCAGCGTCCAGAGGGGACAGACCTACGAGCAGTACTTC. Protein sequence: CSVQRGQTYEQYF.

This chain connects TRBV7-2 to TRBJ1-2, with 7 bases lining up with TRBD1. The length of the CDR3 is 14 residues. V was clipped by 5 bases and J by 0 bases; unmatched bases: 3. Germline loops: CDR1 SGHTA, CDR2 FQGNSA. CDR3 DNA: TGTGCCAGCAGCCCAGGGGGGTCTAACTATGGCTACACCTTC. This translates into CASSPGGSNYGYTF.

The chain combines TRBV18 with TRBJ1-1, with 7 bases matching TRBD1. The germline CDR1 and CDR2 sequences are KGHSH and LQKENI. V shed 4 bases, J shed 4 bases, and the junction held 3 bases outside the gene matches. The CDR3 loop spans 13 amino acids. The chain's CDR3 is CASSQGAITEAFF. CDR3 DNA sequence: TGTGCCAGCTCACAGGGGGCTATCACTGAAGCTTTCTTT.

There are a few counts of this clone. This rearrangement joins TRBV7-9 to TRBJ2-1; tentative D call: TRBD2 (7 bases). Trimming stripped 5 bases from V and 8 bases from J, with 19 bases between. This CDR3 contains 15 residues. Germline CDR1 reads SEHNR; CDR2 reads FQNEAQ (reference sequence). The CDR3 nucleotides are TGTGCCAGCAGCCCCCGCAGGGGAGGGCAAGATGAGCAGTTCTTC. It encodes CASSPRRGGQDEQFF.

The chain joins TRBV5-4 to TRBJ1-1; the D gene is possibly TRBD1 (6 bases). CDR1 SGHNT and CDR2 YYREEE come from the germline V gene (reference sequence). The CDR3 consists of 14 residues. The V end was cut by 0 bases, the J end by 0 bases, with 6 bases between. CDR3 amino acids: CASSLDRVNTEAFF. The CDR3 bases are TGTGCCAGCAGCTTGGACAGGGTGAACACTGAAGCTTTCTTT.

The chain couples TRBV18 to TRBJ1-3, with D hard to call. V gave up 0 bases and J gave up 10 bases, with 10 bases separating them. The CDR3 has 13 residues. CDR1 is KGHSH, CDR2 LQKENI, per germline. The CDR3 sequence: CASSPPQPKTIYF. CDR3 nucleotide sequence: TGTGCCAGCTCACCACCCCAACCTAAGACCATATATTTT.

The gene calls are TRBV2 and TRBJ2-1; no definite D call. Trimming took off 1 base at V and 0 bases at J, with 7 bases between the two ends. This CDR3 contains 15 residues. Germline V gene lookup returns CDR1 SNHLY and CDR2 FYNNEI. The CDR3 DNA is TGTGCCAGCAGTGAAGAACTCCTCTCCTACAATGAGCAGTTCTTC. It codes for CASSEELLSYNEQFF.

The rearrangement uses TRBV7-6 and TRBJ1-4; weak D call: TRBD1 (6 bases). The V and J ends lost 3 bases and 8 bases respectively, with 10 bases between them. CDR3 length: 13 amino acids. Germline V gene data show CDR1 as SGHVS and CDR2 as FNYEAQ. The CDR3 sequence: CASSLTGFEKLFF. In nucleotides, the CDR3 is TGTGCCAGCAGCTTGACAGGTTTCGAAAAACTGTTTTTT.

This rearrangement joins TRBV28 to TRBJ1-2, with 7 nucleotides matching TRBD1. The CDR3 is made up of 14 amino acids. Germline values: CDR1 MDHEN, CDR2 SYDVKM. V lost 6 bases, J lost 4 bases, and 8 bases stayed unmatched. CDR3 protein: CASSSTQGPYGYTF. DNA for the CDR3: TGTGCCAGCAGCTCGACACAGGGGCCCTATGGCTACACCTTC.

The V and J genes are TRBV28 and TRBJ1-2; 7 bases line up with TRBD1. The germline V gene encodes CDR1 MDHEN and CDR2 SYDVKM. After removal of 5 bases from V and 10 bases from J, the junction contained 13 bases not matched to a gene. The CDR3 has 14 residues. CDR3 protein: CASSQTTGTWTYTF. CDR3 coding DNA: TGTGCCAGCAGTCAAACGACAGGGACCTGGACCTACACCTTC.

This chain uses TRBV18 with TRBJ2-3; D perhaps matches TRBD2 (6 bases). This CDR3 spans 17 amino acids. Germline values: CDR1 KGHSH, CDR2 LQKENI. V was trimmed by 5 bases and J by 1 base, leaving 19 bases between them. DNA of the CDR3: TGTGCCAGCTCAGGTCTCGGGGGATCACAGGGCACAGATACGCAGTATTTT. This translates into CASSGLGGSQGTDTQYF.

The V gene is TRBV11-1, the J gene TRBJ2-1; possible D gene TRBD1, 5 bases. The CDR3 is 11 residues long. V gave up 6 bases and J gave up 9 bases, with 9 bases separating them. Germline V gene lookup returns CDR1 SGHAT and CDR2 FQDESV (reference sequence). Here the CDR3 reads CASRGVVEQFF. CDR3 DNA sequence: TGTGCCAGCAGAGGGGTGGTTGAGCAGTTCTTC.

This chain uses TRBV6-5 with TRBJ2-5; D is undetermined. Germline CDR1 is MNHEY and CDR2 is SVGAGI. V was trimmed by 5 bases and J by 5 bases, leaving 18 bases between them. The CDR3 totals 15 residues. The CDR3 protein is CASSTSARGTETQYF. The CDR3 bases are TGTGCCAGCAGTACCTCCGCGCGAGGTACGGAGACCCAGTACTTC.

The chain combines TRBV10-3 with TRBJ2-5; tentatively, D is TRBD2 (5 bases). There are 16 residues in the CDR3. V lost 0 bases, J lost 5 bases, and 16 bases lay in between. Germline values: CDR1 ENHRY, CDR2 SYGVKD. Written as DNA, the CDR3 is TGTGCCATCAGTGAGTCCGAGGGTAGGCGTCCGGAGACCCAGTACTTC. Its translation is CAISESEGRRPETQYF.

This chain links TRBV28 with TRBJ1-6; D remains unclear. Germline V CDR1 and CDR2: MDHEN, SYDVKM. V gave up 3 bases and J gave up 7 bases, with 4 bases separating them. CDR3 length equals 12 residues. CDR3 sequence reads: CASSFENSPLHF. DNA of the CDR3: TGTGCCAGCAGTTTCGAGAATTCACCCCTCCACTTT.

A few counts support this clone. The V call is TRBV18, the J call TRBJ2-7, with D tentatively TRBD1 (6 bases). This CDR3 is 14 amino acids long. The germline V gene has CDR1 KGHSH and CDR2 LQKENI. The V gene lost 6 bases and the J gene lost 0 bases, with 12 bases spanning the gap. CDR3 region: CASSHRESSYEQYF. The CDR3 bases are TGTGCCAGCTCGCACAGGGAGTCCTCCTACGAGCAGTACTTC.

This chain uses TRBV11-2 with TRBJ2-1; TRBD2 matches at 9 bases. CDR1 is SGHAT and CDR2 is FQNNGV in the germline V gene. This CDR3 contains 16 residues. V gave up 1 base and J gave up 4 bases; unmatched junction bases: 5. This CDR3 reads CASSLVAGGPYNEQFF. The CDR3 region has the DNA TGTGCCAGCAGCTTAGTTGCGGGAGGGCCATACAATGAGCAGTTCTTC.

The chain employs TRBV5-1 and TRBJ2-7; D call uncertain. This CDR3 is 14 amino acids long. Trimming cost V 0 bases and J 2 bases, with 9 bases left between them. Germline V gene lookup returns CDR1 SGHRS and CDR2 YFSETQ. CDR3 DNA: TGCGCCAGCAGCTTGGTCGGGTCCCCCTACGAGCAGTACTTC. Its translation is CASSLVGSPYEQYF.

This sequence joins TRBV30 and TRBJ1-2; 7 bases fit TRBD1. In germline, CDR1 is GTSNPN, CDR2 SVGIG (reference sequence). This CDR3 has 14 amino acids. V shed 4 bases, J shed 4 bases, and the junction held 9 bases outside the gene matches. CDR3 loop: CAWKNRGTTYGYTF. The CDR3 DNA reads TGTGCCTGGAAAAACAGGGGAACCACCTATGGCTACACCTTC.

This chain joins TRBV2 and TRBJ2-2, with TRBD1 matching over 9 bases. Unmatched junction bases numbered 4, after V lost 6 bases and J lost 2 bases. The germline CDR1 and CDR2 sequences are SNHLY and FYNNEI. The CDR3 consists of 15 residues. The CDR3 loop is CASRPGQGNTGELFF. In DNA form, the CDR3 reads TGTGCCAGCAGGCCGGGACAGGGCAACACCGGGGAGCTGTTTTTT.

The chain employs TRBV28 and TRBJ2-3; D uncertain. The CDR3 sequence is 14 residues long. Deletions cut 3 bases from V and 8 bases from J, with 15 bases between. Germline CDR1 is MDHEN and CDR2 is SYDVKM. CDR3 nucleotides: TGTGCCAGCAGTTTCCCCTGGCCCCTCCCTACGCAGTATTTT. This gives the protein CASSFPWPLPTQYF.

For the CDR3, the DNA is TGTGCCAGCAGCAAAGCGGAGCGGGAGGTGGTCGGGGAGCTGTTTTTT. The encoded protein is CASSKAEREVVGELFF. V is TRBV21-1 and J is TRBJ2-2; the D call of TRBD2 is as the table states it, not checked on the DNA. TRBV21-1 is labeled a pseudogene. The CDR3 contains 16 residues.

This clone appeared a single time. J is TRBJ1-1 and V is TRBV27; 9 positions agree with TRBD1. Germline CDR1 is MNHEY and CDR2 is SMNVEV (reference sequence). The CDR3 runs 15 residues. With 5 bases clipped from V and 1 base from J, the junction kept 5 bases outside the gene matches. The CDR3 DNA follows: TGTGCCAGCAGTCCCTCGACAGGGGGGAACACTGAAGCTTTCTTT. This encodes CASSPSTGGNTEAFF.

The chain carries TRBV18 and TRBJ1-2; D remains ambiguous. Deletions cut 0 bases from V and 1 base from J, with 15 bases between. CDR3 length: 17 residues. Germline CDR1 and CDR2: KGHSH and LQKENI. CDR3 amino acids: CASSPPITQPNNYGYTF. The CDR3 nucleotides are TGTGCCAGCTCACCACCGATCACACAGCCGAATAACTATGGCTACACCTTC.

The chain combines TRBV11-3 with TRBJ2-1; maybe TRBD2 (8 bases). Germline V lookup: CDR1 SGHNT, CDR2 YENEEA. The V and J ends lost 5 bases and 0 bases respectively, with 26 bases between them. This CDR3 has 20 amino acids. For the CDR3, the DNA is TGTGCCAGCAGCCCGGGGGGGAGTAGAATCCGGGACAGCTCCTACAATGAGCAGTTCTTC. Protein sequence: CASSPGGSRIRDSSYNEQFF. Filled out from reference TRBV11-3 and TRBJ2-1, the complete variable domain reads EAGVVQSPRYKIIEKKQPVAFWCNPISGHNTLYWYLQNLGQGPELLIRYENEEAVDDSQLPKDRFSAERLKGVDSTLKIQPAELGDSAVYLCASSPGGSRIRDSSYNEQFFGPGTRLTVL.